What follows is one T cell receptor beta chain and its context. The target antigen is unknown. These data belong to a study of shared clonotypes between healthy human individuals. The CDR3 sequence is 18 residues long. With 0 bases removed from V and 6 bases from J, the gap between germline ends came to 21 bases. CDR1 and CDR2 (germline): SGHRS, YFSETQ. Overall study findings and caveats: What limited the represented genetic and exposure-history diversity was the small number of donors. Rarefaction showed that sequencing of sorted subsets was incomplete (despite large depth). An effect of sequencing depth on clonotype sharing among donors was expected.

Healthy and HIV-negative, the adult donors had no recent acute infections or vaccinations. Data came from immunoSEQ multiplex PCR; TCRdb stores just in-frame clones and leaves some out. The data contain approximately 720,000 clones, around 72% of them singletons. This sequence joins TRBV5-1 and TRBJ2-2, with D perhaps matching TRBD2 (6 bases). Source material: memory CD4+ T cells sorted from blood. This sample's subset: CD45RA-negative fraction. This clonotype was sampled from a woman aged 25 to 45 in good health. CDR3 nucleotide sequence: TGCGCCAGCAGCTTGGACCCCCTTGGGGCGGGATACCCCGGGGAGCTGTTTTTT. The encoded protein is CASSLDPLGAGYPGELFF.